Listed below are T cell receptor beta chains from one sample, sequenced in a study of response to subunit inactivated influenza vaccine. TCRdb used MiXCR to reprocess the RT-PCR reads, holding one entry per CDR3 protein. In the table there are hundreds of thousands of distinct CDR3 sequences, roughly 10% of which are singletons. The input for sequencing was PBMCs from blood, taken on the day of vaccination. The receptor set was obtained from a man aged 50 to 60 who received an inactivated influenza vaccine. CDR3s include the opening cysteine and the closing phenylalanine or tryptophan. The order of the fields is CDR3 DNA, CDR3 protein, D gene, V gene, clone size, J gene. The D gene is left open where the match is weak. The size entry is marked missing in some rows and otherwise reads once, few, many or a size class.

cdr3_nt: TGCGCCAGCAGCCTGTCGGGGCAGAACAATGAGCAGTTCTTC
cdr3_aa: CASSLSGQNNEQFF
d_call: -
v_call: TRBV5-1
clone_size: many
j_call: TRBJ2-1

cdr3_nt: TGCAGTGCTTACCCCGGGACAGGGCACTACGAGCAGTACTTC
cdr3_aa: CSAYPGTGHYEQYF
d_call: TRBD1
v_call: TRBV20-1
clone_size: few
j_call: TRBJ2-7

cdr3_nt: TGTGCCAGCGCACAAGGGACAGGGGCCAATGAGCAGTTCTTC
cdr3_aa: CASAQGTGANEQFF
d_call: TRBD1
v_call: TRBV2
clone_size: few
j_call: TRBJ2-1

cdr3_nt: TGTGCCAGCTCACCCATTCAGGGGACAGATACGCAGTATTTT
cdr3_aa: CASSPIQGTDTQYF
d_call: -
v_call: TRBV18
clone_size: few
j_call: TRBJ2-3

cdr3_nt: TGTGCCAGCAGACTAGTTGCTGACTACAGGGGGAACACCGGGGAGCTGTTTTTT
cdr3_aa: CASRLVADYRGNTGELFF
d_call: TRBD1
v_call: TRBV7-8
clone_size: many
j_call: TRBJ2-2

cdr3_nt: TGCAGTGCTAGAGATCCCGGGACAGGGGCGAATTCACCCCTCCACTTT
cdr3_aa: CSARDPGTGANSPLHF
d_call: TRBD1
v_call: TRBV20-1
clone_size: few
j_call: TRBJ1-6

cdr3_nt: TGTGCCAGCAGCCACGAGGCACGTTCACCCCTCCACTTT
cdr3_aa: CASSHEARSPLHF
d_call: -
v_call: TRBV11-2
clone_size: few
j_call: TRBJ1-6

cdr3_nt: TGCAGTAAGCGGATCCGGGGGACAGATACGCAGTATTTT
cdr3_aa: CSKRIRGTDTQYF
d_call: -
v_call: TRBV20-1
clone_size: few
j_call: TRBJ2-3

cdr3_nt: TGTGCCGGATTCCCGGGACTAGCGTACAATGAGCAGTTCTTC
cdr3_aa: CAGFPGLAYNEQFF
d_call: TRBD2
v_call: TRBV12-3/TRBV12-4
clone_size: -
j_call: TRBJ2-1

cdr3_nt: TGTGCCAGCAGCTTTTTCCTAGCGGGGGACCTCTCTGGGGCCAACGTCCTGACTTTC
cdr3_aa: CASSFFLAGDLSGANVLTF
d_call: TRBD2
v_call: TRBV11-2
clone_size: -
j_call: TRBJ2-6

cdr3_nt: TGCGCCAGCAGCCAAGTCAGGGGGGTCTCCTACGAGCAGTACTTC
cdr3_aa: CASSQVRGVSYEQYF
d_call: -
v_call: TRBV4-3
clone_size: few
j_call: TRBJ2-7

cdr3_nt: TGTGCCAGCAGGCGGACAGGGGCCGTAATACGCTCCTACAATGAGCAGTTCTTC
cdr3_aa: CASRRTGAVIRSYNEQFF
d_call: TRBD1
v_call: TRBV6-1
clone_size: -
j_call: TRBJ2-1

cdr3_nt: TGTGCCAGCAGTTTAGGCAGTACGCATGGCTCAAACGGCTACACCTTC
cdr3_aa: CASSLGSTHGSNGYTF
d_call: -
v_call: TRBV12-3/TRBV12-4
clone_size: many
j_call: TRBJ1-2

cdr3_nt: TGTGCCAGCAGTGAGCTTAGCGGGAGAGTGGAGACCCAGTACTTC
cdr3_aa: CASSELSGRVETQYF
d_call: TRBD2
v_call: TRBV2
clone_size: -
j_call: TRBJ2-5

cdr3_nt: TGCAGTGCTATCGGGACCCTAAACGCGGATACGCAGTATTTT
cdr3_aa: CSAIGTLNADTQYF
d_call: -
v_call: TRBV20-1
clone_size: many
j_call: TRBJ2-3

cdr3_nt: TGTGCCAGCAGTGAAGAGCAGACAGGAATCTATGGCTACACCTTC
cdr3_aa: CASSEEQTGIYGYTF
d_call: -
v_call: TRBV2
clone_size: few
j_call: TRBJ1-2

cdr3_nt: TGTGCCAGCGTCCTAGGGGGAGGGCCGGAGAATGAGCAGTTCTTC
cdr3_aa: CASVLGGGPENEQFF
d_call: -
v_call: TRBV28
clone_size: few
j_call: TRBJ2-1

cdr3_nt: TGTGCCAGCTCACTAGCGGGGAGAGAAGAGACCCAGTACTTC
cdr3_aa: CASSLAGREETQYF
d_call: TRBD2
v_call: TRBV18
clone_size: -
j_call: TRBJ2-5

cdr3_nt: TGTGCCAGCCAGGGGGGAAACACCGGGGAGCTGTTTTTT
cdr3_aa: CASQGGNTGELFF
d_call: -
v_call: TRBV12-3/TRBV12-4
clone_size: -
j_call: TRBJ2-2

cdr3_nt: TGTGCCAGCAGTTTATACCCCAGCAGTACCTACAATGAGCAGTTCTTC
cdr3_aa: CASSLYPSSTYNEQFF
d_call: -
v_call: TRBV12-3/TRBV12-4
clone_size: few
j_call: TRBJ2-1

cdr3_nt: TGTGCCACCAGCACCCGGACAGGGGCAAGCACAGATACGCAGTATTTT
cdr3_aa: CATSTRTGASTDTQYF
d_call: TRBD1
v_call: TRBV24-1
clone_size: few
j_call: TRBJ2-3

cdr3_nt: TGTGCCAGCCAGGAAGCGGGGATCCGAAAGTTCTTC
cdr3_aa: CASQEAGIRKFF
d_call: TRBD2
v_call: TRBV3-1
clone_size: -
j_call: TRBJ2-1

cdr3_nt: TGTGCCACCAGCCTGACATGTAGGTGGAATCAGCCCCAGCATTTT
cdr3_aa: CATSLTCRWNQPQHF
d_call: -
v_call: TRBV24-1
clone_size: few
j_call: TRBJ1-5

cdr3_nt: TGTGCCAGCAGCCAAGGACCGGGGGCCGACAATGAGCAGTTCTTC
cdr3_aa: CASSQGPGADNEQFF
d_call: -
v_call: TRBV4-2
clone_size: many
j_call: TRBJ2-1